This paragraph covers one T cell receptor beta chain sequence. Sample-barcoded 5' priming and a J-beta primer mix drove a second PCR of about 6 to 12 cycles. TCRdb passed the 5' RACE reads through MiXCR, listing each CDR3 protein once. The sample contains about 720,000 distinct CDR3 sequences, approximately 25% of which appear only once. The data belong to a study of blood T cells in healthy people across ages. The CDR3 has 15 amino acids. After removal of 1 base from V and 3 bases from J, the junction contained 3 bases not matched to a gene. Looked up from germline, CDR1 is SGHRS and CDR2 is YFSETQ. In addition, the sample was reused for a study of T cells of mothers and their children.

Sequenced material: blood. The sequence derives from a boy younger than 18 in good health. The rearrangement uses TRBV5-1 and TRBJ1-4, with TRBD1 identical over 7 bases. CDR3 protein: CASSLLQGSNEKLFF. The DNA for the CDR3 is TGCGCCAGCAGCTTGCTACAGGGGTCTAATGAAAAACTGTTTTTT.